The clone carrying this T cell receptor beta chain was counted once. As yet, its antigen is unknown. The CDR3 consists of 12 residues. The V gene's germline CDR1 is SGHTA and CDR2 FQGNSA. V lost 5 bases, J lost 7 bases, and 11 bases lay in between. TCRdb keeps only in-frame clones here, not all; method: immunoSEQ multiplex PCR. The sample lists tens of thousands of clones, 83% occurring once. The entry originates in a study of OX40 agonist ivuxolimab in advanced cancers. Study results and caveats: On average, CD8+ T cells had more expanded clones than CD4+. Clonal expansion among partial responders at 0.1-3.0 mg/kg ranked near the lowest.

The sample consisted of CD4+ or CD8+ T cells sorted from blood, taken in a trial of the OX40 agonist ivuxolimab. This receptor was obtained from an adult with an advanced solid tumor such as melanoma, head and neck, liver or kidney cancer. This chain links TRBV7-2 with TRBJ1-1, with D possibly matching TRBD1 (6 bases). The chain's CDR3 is CASSPQTGEAFF. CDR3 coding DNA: TGTGCCAGCAGCCCCCAGACAGGTGAAGCTTTCTTT.